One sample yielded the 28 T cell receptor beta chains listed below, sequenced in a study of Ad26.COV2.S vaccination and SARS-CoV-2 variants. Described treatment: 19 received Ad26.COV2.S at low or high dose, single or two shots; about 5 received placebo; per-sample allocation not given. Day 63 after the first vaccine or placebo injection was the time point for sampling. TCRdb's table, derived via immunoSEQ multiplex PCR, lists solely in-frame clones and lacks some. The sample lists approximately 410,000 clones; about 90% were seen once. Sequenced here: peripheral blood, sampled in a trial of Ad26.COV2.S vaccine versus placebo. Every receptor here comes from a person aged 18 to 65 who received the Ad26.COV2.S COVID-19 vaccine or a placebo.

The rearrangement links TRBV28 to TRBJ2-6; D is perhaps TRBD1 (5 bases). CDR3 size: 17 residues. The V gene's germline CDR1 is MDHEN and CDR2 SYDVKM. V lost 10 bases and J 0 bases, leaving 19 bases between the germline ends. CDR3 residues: CAIIQQNRFSGANVLTF. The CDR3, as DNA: TGTGCCATCATTCAGCAAAACAGGTTCTCTGGGGCCAACGTCCTGACTTTC.

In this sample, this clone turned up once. The CDR3 coding sequence is TGTGCCAGCAGTTACTCCTTGCTGAGGGCAGACACAATGAACACTGAAGCTTTCTTT. Its protein is CASSYSLLRADTMNTEAFF. The rearrangement joins TRBV6-2 or TRBV6-3 to TRBJ1-1; no firm D call. V lost 0 bases to trimming and J lost 0 bases, with 20 bases between them. The CDR3 has 19 residues. Germline assignment: CDR1 MNHEY and CDR2 SVGEGT.

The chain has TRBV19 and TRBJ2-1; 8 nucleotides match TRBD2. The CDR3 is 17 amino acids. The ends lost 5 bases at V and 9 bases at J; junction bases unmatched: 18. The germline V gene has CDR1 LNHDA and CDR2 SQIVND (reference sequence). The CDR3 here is CASSLTPSGGLGGEQFF. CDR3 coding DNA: TGTGCCAGTAGTCTCACCCCCAGCGGGGGCCTAGGGGGTGAGCAGTTCTTC.

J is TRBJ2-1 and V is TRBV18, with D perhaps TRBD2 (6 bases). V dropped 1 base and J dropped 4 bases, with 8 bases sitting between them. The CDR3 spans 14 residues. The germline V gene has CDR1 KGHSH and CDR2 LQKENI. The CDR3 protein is CASSPLGTYNEQFF. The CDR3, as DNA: TGTGCCAGCTCACCACTCGGGACTTACAATGAGCAGTTCTTC.

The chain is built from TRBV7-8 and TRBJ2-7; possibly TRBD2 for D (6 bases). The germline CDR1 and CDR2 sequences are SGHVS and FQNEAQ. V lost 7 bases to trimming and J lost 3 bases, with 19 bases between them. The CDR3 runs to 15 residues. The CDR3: CASTPGGGLYYEQYF. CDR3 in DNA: TGTGCCAGCACCCCCGGGGGTGGGCTTTACTACGAGCAGTACTTC.

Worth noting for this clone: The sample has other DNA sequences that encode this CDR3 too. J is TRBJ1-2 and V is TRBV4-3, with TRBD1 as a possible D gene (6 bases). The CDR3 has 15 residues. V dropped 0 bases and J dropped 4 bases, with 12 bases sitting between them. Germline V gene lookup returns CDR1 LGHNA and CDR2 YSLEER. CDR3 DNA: TGCGCCAGCAGCCAAGACAGGGGTCGGGGCTATGGCTACACCTTC. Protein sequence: CASSQDRGRGYGYTF.

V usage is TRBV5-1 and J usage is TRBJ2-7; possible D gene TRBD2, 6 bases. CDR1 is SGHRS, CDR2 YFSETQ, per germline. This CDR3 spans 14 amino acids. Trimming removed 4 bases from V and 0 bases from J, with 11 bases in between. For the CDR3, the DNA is TGCGCCAGCAGCAATGCGGGGAACTCCTACGAGCAGTACTTC. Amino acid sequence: CASSNAGNSYEQYF.

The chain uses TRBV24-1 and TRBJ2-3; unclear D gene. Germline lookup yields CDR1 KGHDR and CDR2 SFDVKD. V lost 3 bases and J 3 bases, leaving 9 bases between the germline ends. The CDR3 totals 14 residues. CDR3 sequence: CATSDATGTDTQYF. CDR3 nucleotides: TGTGCCACCAGTGATGCGACTGGTACAGATACGCAGTATTTT.

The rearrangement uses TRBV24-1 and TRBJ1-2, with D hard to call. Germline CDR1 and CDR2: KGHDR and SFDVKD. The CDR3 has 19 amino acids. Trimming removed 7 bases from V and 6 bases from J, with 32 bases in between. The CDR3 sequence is CATRSDTDPGAKGWDGYTF. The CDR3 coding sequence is TGTGCCACCAGAAGCGACACCGATCCCGGCGCTAAGGGCTGGGATGGCTACACCTTC.

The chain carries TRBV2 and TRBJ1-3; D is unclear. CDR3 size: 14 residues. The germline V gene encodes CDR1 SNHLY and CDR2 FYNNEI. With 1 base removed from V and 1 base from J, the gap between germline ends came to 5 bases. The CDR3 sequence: CASSEGVSGNTIYF. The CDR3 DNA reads TGTGCCAGCAGTGAAGGGGTTTCTGGAAACACCATATATTTT.

This CDR3 reads CASSLKSKNTGELFF. For the CDR3, the DNA is TGTGCCAGCAGCTTAAAATCGAAGAACACCGGGGAGCTGTTTTTT. This rearrangement joins TRBV7-9 to TRBJ2-2; unclear D gene. V was pared by 2 bases and J by 1 base, with 8 bases between. There are 15 residues in the CDR3. Germline V CDR1 and CDR2: SEHNR, FQNEAQ (reference sequence). The full variable domain, with the rest looked up from reference TRBV7-9 and TRBJ2-2, is DTGVSQNPRHKITKRGQNVTFRCDPISEHNRLYWYRQTLGQGPEFLTYFQNEAQLEKSRLLSDRFSAERPKGSFSTLEIQRTEQGDSAMYLCASSLKSKNTGELFFGEGSRLTVL.

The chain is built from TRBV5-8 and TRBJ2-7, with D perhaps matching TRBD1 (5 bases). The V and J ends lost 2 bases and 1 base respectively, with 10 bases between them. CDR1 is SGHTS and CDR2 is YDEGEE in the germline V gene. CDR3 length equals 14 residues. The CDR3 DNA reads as TGTGCCAGCAGCTTCAGGGAATTGTCCTACGAGCAGTACTTC. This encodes CASSFRELSYEQYF.

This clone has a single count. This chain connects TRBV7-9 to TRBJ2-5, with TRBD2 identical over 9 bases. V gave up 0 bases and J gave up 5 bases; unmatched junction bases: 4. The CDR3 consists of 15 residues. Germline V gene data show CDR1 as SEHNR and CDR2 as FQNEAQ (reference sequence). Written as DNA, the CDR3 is TGTGCCAGCAGCTTAGCGTCTGGACTAGCGGAGACCCAGTACTTC. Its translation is CASSLASGLAETQYF.

The CDR3 region has the DNA TGTGCCAGCAGCCAAAAAGGTTGGCGGGGGACGAAAAATGAGCAGTTCTTC. Translating it yields CASSQKGWRGTKNEQFF. The chain uses TRBV3-1 (or the pseudogene TRBV3-2) and TRBJ2-1, with 7 bases matching TRBD2. Looked up from germline, CDR1 is LGHDT and CDR2 is YNNKEL (reference sequence). Germline trimming cut 2 bases from V and 7 bases from J; bases unmatched to any gene: 14. The CDR3 consists of 17 residues.

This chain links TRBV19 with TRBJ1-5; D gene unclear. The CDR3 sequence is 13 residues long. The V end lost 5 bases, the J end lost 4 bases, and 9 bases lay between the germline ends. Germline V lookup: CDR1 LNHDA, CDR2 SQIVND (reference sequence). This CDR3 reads CASSLQSNQPQHF. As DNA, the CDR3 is TGTGCCAGTAGTCTACAGTCTAATCAGCCCCAGCATTTT. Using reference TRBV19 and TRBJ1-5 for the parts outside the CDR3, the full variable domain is DGGITQSPKYLFRKEGQNVTLSCEQNLNHDAMYWYRQDPGQGLRLIYYSQIVNDFQKGDIAEGYSVSREKKESFPLTVTSAQKNPTAFYLCASSLQSNQPQHFGDGTRLSIL.

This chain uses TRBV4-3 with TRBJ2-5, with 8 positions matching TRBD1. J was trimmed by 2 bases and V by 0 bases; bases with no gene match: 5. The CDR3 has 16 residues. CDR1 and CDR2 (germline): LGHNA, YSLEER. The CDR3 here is CASSQEVGTGQETQYF. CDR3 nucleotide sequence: TGCGCCAGCAGCCAAGAAGTCGGGACAGGACAAGAGACCCAGTACTTC.

The CDR3 sequence is CASSLMDRVFSKNIQYF. In DNA, the CDR3 is TGTGCCAGCAGTTTAATGGACAGGGTGTTTTCCAAAAACATTCAGTACTTC. The chain is built from TRBV28 and TRBJ2-4, with TRBD1 identical over 8 bases. V lost 2 bases, J lost 2 bases, and 8 bases stayed unmatched. The CDR3 is 17 residues long. The germline CDR1 and CDR2 sequences are MDHEN and SYDVKM. The entire variable domain, with the rest obtained from reference TRBV28 and TRBJ2-4, is as follows: DVKVTQSSRYLVKRTGEKVFLECVQDMDHENMFWYRQDPGLGLRLIYFSYDVKMKEKGDIPEGYSVSREKKERFSLILESASTNQTSMYLCASSLMDRVFSKNIQYFGAGTRLSVL.

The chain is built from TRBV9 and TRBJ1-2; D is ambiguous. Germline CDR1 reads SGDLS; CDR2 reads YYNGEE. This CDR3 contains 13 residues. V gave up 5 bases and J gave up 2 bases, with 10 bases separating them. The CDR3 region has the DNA TGTGCCAGCAGTCCCGACGCAAACTATGGCTACACCTTC. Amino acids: CASSPDANYGYTF.

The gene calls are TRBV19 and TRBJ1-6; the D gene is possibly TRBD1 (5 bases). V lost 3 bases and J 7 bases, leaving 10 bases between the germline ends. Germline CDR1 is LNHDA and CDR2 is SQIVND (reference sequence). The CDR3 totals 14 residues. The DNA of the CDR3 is TGTGCCAGTAGTATCGAACGGGACAATTCACCCCTCCACTTT. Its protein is CASSIERDNSPLHF.

CDR3: CASSQETTGGSPYEQYF. The CDR3 coding sequence is TGCGCCAGCAGCCAAGAGACTACAGGGGGCTCCCCCTACGAGCAGTACTTC. The chain employs TRBV4-3 and TRBJ2-7; 9 nucleotides line up with TRBD1. The V and J ends lost 0 bases and 2 bases, in that order; junction bases with no gene match: 8. The CDR3 consists of 17 residues. Germline CDR1 is LGHNA and CDR2 is YSLEER.

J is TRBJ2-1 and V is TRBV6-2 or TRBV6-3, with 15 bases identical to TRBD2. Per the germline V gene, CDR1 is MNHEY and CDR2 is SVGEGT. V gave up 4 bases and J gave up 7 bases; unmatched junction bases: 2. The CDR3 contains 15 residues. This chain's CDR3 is CASSSGTSGGNEQFF. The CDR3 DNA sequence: TGTGCCAGCAGTTCCGGGACTAGCGGGGGGAATGAGCAGTTCTTC.

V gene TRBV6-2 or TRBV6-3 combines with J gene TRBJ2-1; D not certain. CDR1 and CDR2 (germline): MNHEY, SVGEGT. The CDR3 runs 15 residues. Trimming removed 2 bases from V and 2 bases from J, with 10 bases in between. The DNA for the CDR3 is TGTGCCAGCAGTTACAGGGCAGGTCCCTACAATGAGCAGTTCTTC. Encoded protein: CASSYRAGPYNEQFF.

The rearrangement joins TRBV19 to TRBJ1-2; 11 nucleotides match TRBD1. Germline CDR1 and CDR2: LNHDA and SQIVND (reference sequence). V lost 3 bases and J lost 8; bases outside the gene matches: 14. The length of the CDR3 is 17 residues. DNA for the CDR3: TGTGCCAGTAGTATGGCGATTGCGGGGACAGGGGGAAACGGCTACACCTTC. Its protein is CASSMAIAGTGGNGYTF.

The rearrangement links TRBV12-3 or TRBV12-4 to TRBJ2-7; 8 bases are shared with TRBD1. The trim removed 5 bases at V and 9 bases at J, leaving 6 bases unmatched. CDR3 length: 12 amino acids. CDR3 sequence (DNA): TGTGCCAGCAGTGGACAGGGCCTGGGGCAGTACTTC. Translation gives CASSGQGLGQYF.

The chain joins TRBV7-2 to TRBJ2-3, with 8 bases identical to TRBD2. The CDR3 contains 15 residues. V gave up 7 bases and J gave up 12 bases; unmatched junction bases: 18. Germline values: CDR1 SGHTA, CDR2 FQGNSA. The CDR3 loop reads CASNPNSGSGGVQYF. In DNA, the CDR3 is TGTGCCAGCAACCCCAATAGCGGGTCCGGGGGGGTCCAGTATTTT.

For the CDR3, the DNA is TGCGCCAGCAGCCAAGATAAACTAGAGGGTGGCAAAAACATTCAGTACTTC. Its translation: CASSQDKLEGGKNIQYF. V usage is TRBV4-1 and J usage is TRBJ2-4; maybe TRBD2 (5 bases). Trimming removed 0 bases from V and 3 bases from J, with 15 bases in between. Germline V gives CDR1 MGHRA, CDR2 YSYEKL. This CDR3 has 17 residues.

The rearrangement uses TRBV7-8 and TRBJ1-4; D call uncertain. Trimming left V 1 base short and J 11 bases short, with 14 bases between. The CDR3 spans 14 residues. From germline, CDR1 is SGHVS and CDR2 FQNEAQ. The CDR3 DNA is TGTGCCAGCAGCTTAGAAGAGGACCGAACGAAACTGTTTTTT. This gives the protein CASSLEEDRTKLFF.

The CDR3 DNA is TGTGCCAGCAGTCGGGGGTCTGAAGCTTTCTTT. It encodes CASSRGSEAFF. This chain connects TRBV25-1 to TRBJ1-1, with D perhaps TRBD1 (5 bases). This CDR3 contains 11 residues. Germline values: CDR1 MGHDK, CDR2 SYGVNS. The V end was cut by 5 bases, the J end by 6 bases, with 7 bases between. Using reference TRBV25-1 and TRBJ1-1 for the parts outside the CDR3, the full variable domain is EADIYQTPRYLVIGTGKKITLECSQTMGHDKMYWYQQDPGMELHLIHYSYGVNSTEKGDLSSESTVSRIRTEHFPLTLESARPSHTSQYLCASSRGSEAFFGQGTRLTVV.